The source of this TCR beta chain is a study of T cell responses to AZD1222 COVID-19 vaccine. Study observations and caveats: Vaccine-associated CD4 TCRs spanned spike, dominant at 160-218 and 743-854. Females made up more of the donors, who were largely white British, and clonal diversity may have come out too low.

Repertoires were generated with immunoSEQ multiplex PCR, while TCRdb's copy carries only in-frame clones and drops some. This sample yields about 39,000 clones, of which about 90% are seen a single time; approximately 27% belongs to the top ten. Details on this clone: Antigen specificity is unknown.

The germline V gene has CDR1 SGHRS and CDR2 YFSETQ. V trimming: 0 bases; J trimming: 2 bases; junction bases outside the gene matches: 4. The CDR3 runs to 16 residues. The clonotype was recovered from an adult who received the MenACWY meningococcal vaccine as a control. The material was peripheral blood, obtained 28 days after the second dose of the MenACWY control vaccine. This chain joins TRBV5-1 and TRBJ2-2; 7 bases map to TRBD2. The CDR3 coding sequence is TGCGCCAGCAGCTTGGAAGGCGGGAGTAACACCGGGGAGCTGTTTTTT. Its translation: CASSLEGGSNTGELFF.